This paragraph reports one TCR beta chain. What it recognizes is unknown. Healthy adults negative for HIV, lacking recent acute infections or vaccinations, served as donors. Every one of the donors was a Caucasian adult that lived in Nashville, Tennessee. These data belong to a study of shared clonotypes between healthy human individuals. Study-wide results and caveats: Apart from blood, nothing was sampled; tissue repertoires likely differ.

Trimming took 6 bases from V and 0 from J, leaving 15 bases between them. There are 16 residues in the CDR3. Germline CDR1 MDHEN, CDR2 SYDVKM. A deep-level run was used for the assay. Using immunoSEQ multiplex PCR, the repertoire was profiled, and TCRdb retains in-frame clones only, with some absent. The sample lists about 680,000 clones, 60% to 75% occurring once. The sample was memory CD4+ T cells sorted from blood. Subset given: CD45RA-negative fraction. The chain is built from TRBV28 and TRBJ2-4; TRBD1 is a possible D gene (6 bases). This clonotype originated in a woman aged 25-40 years in good health. The CDR3 loop reads CASSLGQPLAKNIQYF. The DNA for the CDR3 is TGTGCCAGCAGCCTCGGACAGCCTCTAGCCAAAAACATTCAGTACTTC.